These 20 T cell receptor beta chains originate from one sample sequenced in a study of T cells in Graves' hyperthyroidism and ophthalmopathy. Researchers amplified the TCR beta CDR3 regions from RNA transcripts. The study used the HTBI primer set for a first-round RT-PCR of the TCR CDR3. TCRdb re-derived calls from the multiplex PCR reads in MiXCR, one entry per CDR3 protein. The sample gives about 610,000 distinct CDR3 sequences, roughly 14% of which show up once; over 3.5% is in the top ten. Sequencing used blood. These TCRs come from a woman between 35 and 50 years old with Graves' ophthalmopathy.

In this sample, this clonotype turned up a few times. This may come from a read error, since a much larger clone is one base off. This chain links TRBV12-3 or TRBV12-4 with TRBJ2-7; D unresolved. This CDR3 is built from 14 residues. The CDR3 loop is CVSSLRVQNYEQYF. The CDR3 nucleotides read TGTGTCAGCAGTTTAAGGGTCCAGAACTACGAGCAGTACTTC.

This sequence joins TRBV11-2 and TRBJ2-5, with TRBD2 matching over 7 bases. CDR1 is SGHAT and CDR2 is FQNNGV in the germline V gene. Losses at the gene ends were 7 bases for V and 3 bases for J; bases not matched to a gene: 11. The CDR3 extends over 15 amino acids. The CDR3 sequence: CASNQWASGKETQYF. The DNA for the CDR3 is TGTGCCAGCAACCAGTGGGCTAGCGGAAAAGAGACCCAGTACTTC.

This clonotype was seen more than once but under ten times. The chain uses TRBV14 and TRBJ2-5, with D perhaps matching TRBD1 or TRBD2 (5 bases each). Trimming removed 7 bases at V and 1 base at J, with 19 bases between. Germline CDR1 reads SGHDN; CDR2 reads FVKESK. This CDR3 is built from 16 residues. The CDR3, as DNA: TGTGCCAGCATCCACCGGGACGGAAATTTCCAAGAGACCCAGTACTTC. This translates into CASIHRDGNFQETQYF.

This clonotype was detected many times. The J gene is TRBJ2-2, the V gene TRBV6-2 or TRBV6-3; 14 bases match TRBD2. Germline CDR1 MNHEY, CDR2 SVGEGT. V trimming: 7 bases; J trimming: 7 bases; junction bases outside the gene matches: 11. The length of the CDR3 is 17 residues. In DNA, the CDR3 is TGTGCCAGCACTCCTCCCGGGACTAGCGGGAGATACGGGGAGCTGTTTTTT. Translating gives CASTPPGTSGRYGELFF.

This clonotype was seen ten or more times. The chain joins TRBV19 to TRBJ1-5, with 10 bases identical to TRBD1. The V and J ends lost 10 bases and 6 bases, in that order; junction bases with no gene match: 15. CDR1 and CDR2 (germline): LNHDA, SQIVND (reference sequence). The CDR3 is made up of 16 amino acids. The CDR3 DNA reads as TGTGCCAACCCGGGAGCCGGGACAGGGGACGGTCAGCCCCAGCATTTT. Its translation is CANPGAGTGDGQPQHF. The full variable domain, rest sourced from reference TRBV19 and TRBJ1-5, is DGGITQSPKYLFRKEGQNVTLSCEQNLNHDAMYWYRQDPGQGLRLIYYSQIVNDFQKGDIAEGYSVSREKKESFPLTVTSAQKNPTAFYLCANPGAGTGDGQPQHFGDGTRLSIL.

J is TRBJ2-5 and V is TRBV11-2, with 12 bases that match TRBD2. Germline CDR1 SGHAT, CDR2 FQNNGV. V was clipped by 2 bases and J by 5 bases; unmatched bases: 9. CDR3 length: 17 amino acids. The CDR3 spells CASSLSRWTSGKETQYF. As DNA, the CDR3 is TGTGCCAGCAGCTTAAGTAGGTGGACTAGCGGGAAGGAGACCCAGTACTTC. Using reference TRBV11-2 and TRBJ2-5 for the parts outside the CDR3, the full variable domain is EAGVAQSPRYKIIEKRQSVAFWCNPISGHATLYWYQQILGQGPKLLIQFQNNGVVDDSQLPKDRFSAERLKGVDSTLKIQPAKLEDSAVYLCASSLSRWTSGKETQYFGPGTRLLVL.

J is TRBJ1-2 and V is TRBV27; maybe TRBD1 (6 bases). The germline V and J ends were trimmed by 6 bases and 2 bases, with 22 bases remaining between them. Germline V gene data show CDR1 as MNHEY and CDR2 as SMNVEV (reference sequence). The CDR3 has 17 residues. CDR3 loop: CASRGAPLRGDNYGYTF. CDR3 DNA: TGTGCCAGCAGGGGGGCCCCGCTGAGGGGGGACAACTATGGCTACACCTTC.

This clonotype has ten or more counts. The chain recombines TRBV6-2 or TRBV6-3 with TRBJ1-5; D call uncertain. Germline V gene sequence: CDR1 MNHEY, CDR2 SVGEGT. The CDR3 spans 17 residues. The V gene lost 4 bases and the J gene lost 2 bases, with 18 bases spanning the gap. Here the CDR3 reads CASSSRGLDGGNQPQHF. CDR3 DNA sequence: TGTGCCAGCAGTTCCCGAGGGCTGGACGGGGGCAATCAGCCCCAGCATTTT.

This clonotype was counted many times. The V call is TRBV5-1, the J call TRBJ2-7; D is undetermined. Germline V gene sequence: CDR1 SGHRS, CDR2 YFSETQ. V was clipped by 3 bases and J by 2 bases, with 18 bases between them. CDR3 length equals 16 residues. The CDR3 region is CASSYEIDRGTYEQYF. The CDR3 DNA follows: TGCGCCAGCAGCTACGAAATAGATAGAGGAACCTACGAGCAGTACTTC.

The rearrangement links TRBV4-1 to TRBJ2-7, with 9 bases fitting TRBD2. The CDR3 is made up of 19 amino acids. Per germline, CDR1 MGHRA and CDR2 YSYEKL. After removal of 0 bases from V and 2 bases from J, the junction contained 14 bases not matched to a gene. The CDR3 is CASSQDSQLAGGTPYEQYF. The CDR3 DNA is TGCGCCAGCAGCCAAGATTCCCAACTAGCGGGTGGGACCCCCTACGAGCAGTACTTC.

This clonotype has only a few counts. The V gene is TRBV28, the J gene TRBJ1-5; 8 bases align to TRBD1. The CDR3 totals 14 residues. With 6 bases clipped from V and 3 bases from J, the junction kept 4 bases outside the gene matches. Germline CDR1 and CDR2: MDHEN and SYDVKM. This CDR3 reads CASRLGQDNQPQHF. In nucleotides, the CDR3 is TGTGCCAGCAGATTGGGACAGGACAATCAGCCCCAGCATTTT. The full variable domain, rest sourced from reference TRBV28 and TRBJ1-5, is DVKVTQSSRYLVKRTGEKVFLECVQDMDHENMFWYRQDPGLGLRLIYFSYDVKMKEKGDIPEGYSVSREKKERFSLILESASTNQTSMYLCASRLGQDNQPQHFGDGTRLSIL.

The chain carries TRBV12-3 or TRBV12-4 and TRBJ2-5, with D uncertain. The CDR3 is 14 residues long. V dropped 10 bases and J dropped 2 bases, with 17 bases sitting between them. The CDR3 spells CATRPSYSQETQYF. CDR3 bases: TGTGCCACCCGACCCTCCTACTCACAAGAGACCCAGTACTTC.

The table lists this clonotype with many counts. The V call is TRBV24-1, the J call TRBJ1-1, with no clear D. The V end lost 2 bases, the J end lost 2 bases, and 8 bases lay between the germline ends. CDR3 length: 14 amino acids. The V gene's germline CDR1 is KGHDR and CDR2 SFDVKD. The CDR3 region is CATSDSTSNTEAFF. The CDR3 region has the DNA TGTGCCACCAGTGATTCCACAAGTAACACTGAAGCTTTCTTT.

This clonotype turned up a few times. This rearrangement joins TRBV5-6 to TRBJ2-3; the D gene is possibly TRBD2 (5 bases). Germline values: CDR1 SGHDT, CDR2 YYEEEE. The CDR3 runs 19 residues. V lost 4 bases to trimming and J lost 0 bases, with 24 bases between them. CDR3 residues: CASSPRGNPREPSTDTQYF. CDR3 nucleotides: TGTGCCAGCAGCCCCCGTGGAAACCCCCGGGAACCTAGCACAGATACGCAGTATTTT.

In this sample, this clonotype turned up a few times. The V gene is TRBV28, the J gene TRBJ2-7; D is undetermined. Germline CDR1 reads MDHEN; CDR2 reads SYDVKM. V lost 2 bases and J 2 bases, leaving 10 bases between the germline ends. The CDR3 covers 14 residues. The CDR3 DNA follows: TGTGCCAGCAGTTTAGATGAATCTGCCTACGAGCAGTACTTC. Protein product: CASSLDESAYEQYF.

Many counts were recorded for this clonotype. The V gene is TRBV6-1, the J gene TRBJ2-2, with TRBD2 matching 8 bases. Germline V gene lookup returns CDR1 MNHNS and CDR2 SASEGT. The CDR3 has 15 amino acids. The V and J ends lost 2 bases and 3 bases, in that order; junction bases with no gene match: 2. The CDR3 loop reads CASSEFGGDTGELFF. The CDR3 DNA sequence: TGTGCCAGCAGTGAATTCGGGGGGGACACCGGGGAGCTGTTTTTT.

This clonotype appeared many times. CDR3 sequence (DNA): TGTGCCAGCAGGGGGGACAGTAACACTGAAGCTTTCTTT. Translation: CASRGDSNTEAFF. This chain links TRBV28 with TRBJ1-1; 7 bases line up with TRBD1. CDR3 length: 13 amino acids. The V gene end was trimmed by 6 bases and the J gene end by 2 bases; junction bases not matched to a gene: 3. Looked up from germline, CDR1 is MDHEN and CDR2 is SYDVKM.

This clonotype was observed many times. The chain uses TRBV20-1 and TRBJ2-4; D is undetermined. Trimming removed 5 bases from V and 9 bases from J, with 14 bases in between. This CDR3 region has 12 residues. Germline values: CDR1 DFQATT, CDR2 SNEGSKA (reference sequence). CDR3 residues: CSAPSPSRIQYF. The CDR3 DNA follows: TGCAGTGCTCCATCGCCTAGTCGCATTCAGTACTTC.

At least ten counts were recorded for this clonotype. The chain couples TRBV6-1 to TRBJ2-5; D is undetermined. Germline CDR1 and CDR2: MNHNS and SASEGT. The CDR3 consists of 13 residues. Trimming removed 6 bases from V and 0 bases from J, with 8 bases in between. The CDR3 region is CASSGTYQETQYF. The CDR3 DNA sequence: TGTGCCAGCAGCGGCACATACCAAGAGACCCAGTACTTC.

This clonotype was seen repeatedly, ten times or more. The chain recombines TRBV11-2 with TRBJ2-7; possibly TRBD1 for D (6 bases). The V end lost 5 bases, the J end lost 1 base, and 12 bases lay between the germline ends. In germline, CDR1 is SGHAT, CDR2 FQNNGV. The CDR3 loop spans 14 amino acids. The CDR3 coding sequence is TGTGCCAGCAGCCTTCAGGGGCCTTCCTACGAGCAGTACTTC. It translates to CASSLQGPSYEQYF. The full variable domain, in which reference TRBV11-2 and TRBJ2-7 provide the parts outside the CDR3, is EAGVAQSPRYKIIEKRQSVAFWCNPISGHATLYWYQQILGQGPKLLIQFQNNGVVDDSQLPKDRFSAERLKGVDSTLKIQPAKLEDSAVYLCASSLQGPSYEQYFGPGTRLTVT.